The sequence of this T cell receptor beta chain was determined in a study of blood T cell repertoires in COVID-19. The overall study: T cells, B-cell-depleted T cells, or PBMCs supplied cDNA or gDNA.

The CDR3 has 13 amino acids. J gave up 8 bases and V 4 bases, and 7 bases lay outside the gene matches. Germline V gives CDR1 SGHTA, CDR2 FQGTGA. The participants were between roughly 18 and 100 years old and came from about two dozen US areas. Resolution of symptoms, clearance, or two negative PCRs was present in recovered Cohort 3 donors. Per the original methods: Reference gene primers were amplified, and this amplification served to estimate nucleated cell counts. Only in-frame clones appear in the TCRdb table, and some are missing; sequencing was by immunoSEQ multiplex PCR. V and J calls and clone size follow that table, whereas D and trimming were derived from the DNA. The sample lists about 250,000 clones; more than 75% were seen once.

The V call is TRBV7-3, the J call TRBJ1-2, with 7 positions matching TRBD1. The sequencing sample was made of PBMCs or T cells enriched from blood (not recorded which). The TCR sequence derives from a man aged 40-49 years who had recovered from COVID-19. This chain's CDR3 is CASSSTRRGGYTF. The CDR3 DNA reads TGTGCCAGCAGCTCTACCCGCAGGGGGGGCTACACCTTC.